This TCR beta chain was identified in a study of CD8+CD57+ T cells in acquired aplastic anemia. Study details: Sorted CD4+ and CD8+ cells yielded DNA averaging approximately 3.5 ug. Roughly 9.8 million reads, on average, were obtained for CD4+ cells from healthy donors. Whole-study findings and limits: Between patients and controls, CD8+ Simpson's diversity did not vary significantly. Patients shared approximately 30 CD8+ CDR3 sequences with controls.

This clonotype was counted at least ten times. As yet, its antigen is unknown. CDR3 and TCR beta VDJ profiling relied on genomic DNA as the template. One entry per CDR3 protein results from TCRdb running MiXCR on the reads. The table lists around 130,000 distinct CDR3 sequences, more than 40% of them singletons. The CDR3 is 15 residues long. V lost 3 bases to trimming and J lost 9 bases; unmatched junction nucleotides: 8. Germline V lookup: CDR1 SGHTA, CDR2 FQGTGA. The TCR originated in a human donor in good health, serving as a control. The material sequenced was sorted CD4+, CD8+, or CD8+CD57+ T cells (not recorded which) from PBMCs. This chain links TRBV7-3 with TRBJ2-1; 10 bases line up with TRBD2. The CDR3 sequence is CASSLDSGGYAEQFF. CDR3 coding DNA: TGTGCCAGCAGCTTGGATAGCGGGGGGTACGCTGAGCAGTTCTTC.